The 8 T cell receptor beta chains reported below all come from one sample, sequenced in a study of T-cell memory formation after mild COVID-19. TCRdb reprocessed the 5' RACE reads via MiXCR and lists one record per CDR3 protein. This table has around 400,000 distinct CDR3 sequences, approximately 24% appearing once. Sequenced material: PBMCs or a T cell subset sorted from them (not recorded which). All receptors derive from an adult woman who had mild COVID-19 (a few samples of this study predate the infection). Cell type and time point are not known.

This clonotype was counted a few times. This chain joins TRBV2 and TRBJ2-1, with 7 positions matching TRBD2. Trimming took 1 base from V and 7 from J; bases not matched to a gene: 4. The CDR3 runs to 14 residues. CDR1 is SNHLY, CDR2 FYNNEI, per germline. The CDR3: CASSEELADNEQFF. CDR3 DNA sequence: TGTGCCAGCAGTGAAGAGCTAGCGGATAATGAGCAGTTCTTC.

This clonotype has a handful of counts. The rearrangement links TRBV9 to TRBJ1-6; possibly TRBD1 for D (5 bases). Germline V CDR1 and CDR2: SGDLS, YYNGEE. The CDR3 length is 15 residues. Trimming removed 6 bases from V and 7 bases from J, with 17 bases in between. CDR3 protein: CASNQQDNRNSPLHF. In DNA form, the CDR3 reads TGTGCCAGCAACCAACAGGATAATAGAAATTCACCCCTCCACTTT.

The CDR3 spells CASAQGPLNYGYTF. DNA for the CDR3: TGTGCCAGCGCCCAGGGCCCCCTCAACTATGGCTACACCTTC. The chain uses TRBV7-2 and TRBJ1-2; maybe TRBD1 (5 bases). This CDR3 has 14 amino acids. Germline CDR1 and CDR2: SGHTA and FQGNSA. Trimming removed 8 bases from V and 2 bases from J, with 15 bases in between.

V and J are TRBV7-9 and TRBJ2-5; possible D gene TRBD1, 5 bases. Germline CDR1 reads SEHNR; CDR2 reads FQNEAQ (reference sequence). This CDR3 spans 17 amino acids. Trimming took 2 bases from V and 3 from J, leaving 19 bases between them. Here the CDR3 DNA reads TGTGCCAGCAGCTTAAGGGTCGGTCCACAGGCTAAAGAGACCCAGTACTTC. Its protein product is CASSLRVGPQAKETQYF.

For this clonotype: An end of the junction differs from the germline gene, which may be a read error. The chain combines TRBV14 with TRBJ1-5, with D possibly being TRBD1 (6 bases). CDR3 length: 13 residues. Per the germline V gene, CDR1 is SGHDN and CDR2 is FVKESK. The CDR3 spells CASSQDSVGQRYF. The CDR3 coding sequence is TGTGCCAGCAGCCAAGATAGCGTCGGACAGCGGTATTTT.

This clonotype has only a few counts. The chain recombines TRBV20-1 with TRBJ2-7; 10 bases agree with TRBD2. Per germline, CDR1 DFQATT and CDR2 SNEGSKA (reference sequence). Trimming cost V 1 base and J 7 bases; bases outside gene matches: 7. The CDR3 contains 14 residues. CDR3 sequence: CSARVPSGSMEQYF. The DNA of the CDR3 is TGCAGTGCTAGAGTGCCTAGCGGGAGTATGGAGCAGTACTTC.

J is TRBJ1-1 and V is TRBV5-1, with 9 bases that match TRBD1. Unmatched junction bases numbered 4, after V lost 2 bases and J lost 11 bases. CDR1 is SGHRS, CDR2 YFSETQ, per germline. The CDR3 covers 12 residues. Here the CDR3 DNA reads TGCGCCAGCAGCTTACAACAGGGGGCGGCTTTCTTT. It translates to CASSLQQGAAFF.

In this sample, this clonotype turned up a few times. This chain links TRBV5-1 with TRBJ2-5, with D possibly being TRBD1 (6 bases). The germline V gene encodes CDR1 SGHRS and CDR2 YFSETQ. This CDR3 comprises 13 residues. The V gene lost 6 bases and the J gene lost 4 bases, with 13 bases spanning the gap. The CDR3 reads CASIRTVGETQYF. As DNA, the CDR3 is TGCGCCAGCATACGGACAGTCGGAGAGACCCAGTACTTC.